What follows are 15 T cell receptor beta chains derived from one specimen sequenced in a study of OX40 agonist ivuxolimab in advanced cancers. The library was built by means of the immunoSEQ multiplex PCR assay. The source is immuneACCESS, and TCRdb retained only in-frame sequences with V and J called. Part of the clones is not carried over; for the studies checked, unresolved V genes explain less than half of this, and the remainder is unexplained. Counted in this sample were about 72,000 clones; roughly 80% of them appeared once. The top ten constitute roughly 4.7% of the sample. The material was CD4+ or CD8+ T cells sorted from blood, obtained in a trial of the OX40 agonist ivuxolimab. The receptors stem from an adult with an advanced solid tumor such as melanoma, head and neck, liver or kidney cancer.

The chain couples TRBV19 to TRBJ1-1; unclear D gene. Trimming took off 3 bases at V and 5 bases at J, with 13 bases between the two ends. Germline V gene data show CDR1 as LNHDA and CDR2 as SQIVND (reference sequence). The CDR3 is 14 residues long. DNA for the CDR3: TGTGCCAGTAGTATCCAGGTCTCAGTGACTGAAGCTTTCTTT. Its protein is CASSIQVSVTEAFF.

V and J are TRBV5-1 and TRBJ2-2; tentative D call: TRBD1 (5 bases). The CDR3 covers 14 residues. Germline assignment: CDR1 SGHRS and CDR2 YFSETQ. Trimming pared 5 bases from V and 1 base from J, leaving 9 bases between. CDR3 loop: CASSQDRNTGELFF. The CDR3 DNA reads TGCGCCAGCAGTCAAGACAGGAACACCGGGGAGCTGTTTTTT.

This sequence joins TRBV29-1 and TRBJ2-1; 7 nucleotides align to TRBD2. CDR3 length: 12 amino acids. Per germline, CDR1 SQVTM and CDR2 ANQGSEA. V trimming: 4 bases; J trimming: 8 bases; junction bases outside the gene matches: 5. The CDR3: CSVAWGGDEQFF. The CDR3 DNA is TGCAGCGTTGCATGGGGGGGAGATGAGCAGTTCTTC.

The gene calls are TRBV2 and TRBJ2-1; perhaps TRBD1 as D (6 bases). Trimming took 1 base from V and 12 from J, leaving 13 bases between them. Germline lookup yields CDR1 SNHLY and CDR2 FYNNEI. The CDR3 is 13 amino acids. The CDR3 DNA reads as TGTGCCAGCAGTGAAGACGGGACATTGGGGCAGTTCTTC. Protein product: CASSEDGTLGQFF.

The chain couples TRBV5-6 to TRBJ1-6; a weak D match, TRBD1 (5 bases). Germline V gives CDR1 SGHDT, CDR2 YYEEEE. The length of the CDR3 is 15 residues. V was cut by 4 bases and J by 8 bases, with 16 bases left in between. CDR3 amino acids: CASSGTGAAYSPLHF. CDR3 in DNA: TGTGCCAGCAGCGGGACCGGGGCGGCGTATTCACCCCTCCACTTT. The entire variable domain, with the rest obtained from reference TRBV5-6 and TRBJ1-6, is as follows: DAGVTQSPTHLIKTRGQQVTLRCSPKSGHDTVSWYQQALGQGPQFIFQYYEEEERQRGNFPDRFSGHQFPNYSSELNVNALLLGDSALYLCASSGTGAAYSPLHFGNGTRLTVT.

This clone has just a few counts. This sequence joins TRBV6-5 and TRBJ2-2; TRBD1 might be the D (6 bases). V was clipped by 2 bases and J by 1 base, with 8 bases between them. The CDR3 loop spans 15 amino acids. Per germline, CDR1 MNHEY and CDR2 SVGAGI. The CDR3 sequence is CASSYATGNTGELFF. For the CDR3, the DNA is TGTGCCAGCAGTTACGCGACAGGGAACACCGGGGAGCTGTTTTTT.

V is TRBV30 and J is TRBJ1-6, with D unclear. The CDR3 totals 13 residues. V lost 5 bases, J lost 9 bases, and 14 bases lay in between. Germline V CDR1 and CDR2: GTSNPN, SVGIG (reference sequence). The CDR3 DNA reads TGTGCCTGGGGCGATAACCTGGGTTCACCCCTCCACTTT. This codes for CAWGDNLGSPLHF.

The chain has TRBV4-1 and TRBJ2-2, with 9 bases fitting TRBD2. The CDR3 is made up of 17 amino acids. V shed 2 bases and J 4 bases; nucleotides not matched to a gene: 8. CDR1 MGHRA and CDR2 YSYEKL come from the germline V gene. The CDR3 DNA sequence: TGCGCCAGCAGCCAATTCGCGGGGGGGCCAAGCACCGGGGAGCTGTTTTTT. Translating it yields CASSQFAGGPSTGELFF.

V gene TRBV4-1 combines with J gene TRBJ2-5, with 9 bases identical to TRBD2. Germline CDR1 and CDR2: MGHRA and YSYEKL. The V segment lost 2 bases and the J segment 5 bases; nucleotides outside the gene matches: 15. The length of the CDR3 is 18 residues. CDR3 sequence reads: CASSQSKSLGLARETQYF. DNA of the CDR3: TGCGCCAGCAGCCAATCCAAGAGCCTGGGACTAGCTAGGGAGACCCAGTACTTC.

The chain is built from TRBV29-1 and TRBJ2-6; D uncertain. The CDR3 has 14 amino acids. The V gene lost 1 base and the J gene lost 1 base, with 5 bases spanning the gap. Germline V gene lookup returns CDR1 SQVTM and CDR2 ANQGSEA. CDR3 bases: TGCAGCGTTGAAGTGGGGTCTGGGGCCAACGTCCTGACTTTC. Translating it yields CSVEVGSGANVLTF.

This clone showed up just once. This chain connects TRBV6-5 to TRBJ1-2; D ambiguous. Per germline, CDR1 MNHEY and CDR2 SVGAGI. V dropped 0 bases and J dropped 4 bases, with 12 bases sitting between them. The CDR3 spans 15 residues. CDR3 coding DNA: TGTGCCAGCAGTTACTCGACTATGGCGGGCTATGGCTACACCTTC. It is translated as CASSYSTMAGYGYTF.

This chain joins TRBV11-2 and TRBJ1-2, with TRBD1 identical over 11 bases. The V gene end was trimmed by 6 bases and the J gene end by 5 bases; junction bases not matched to a gene: 5. Per germline, CDR1 SGHAT and CDR2 FQNNGV. This CDR3 is 14 amino acids long. DNA of the CDR3: TGTGCCAGCAGGACCGGGACAGGGGGTTATGGCTACACCTTC. Protein product: CASRTGTGGYGYTF.

V and J are TRBV11-3 and TRBJ2-1, with D possibly being TRBD1 (6 bases). Germline V gene sequence: CDR1 SGHNT, CDR2 YENEEA. This CDR3 comprises 15 residues. With 5 bases removed from V and 0 bases from J, the gap between germline ends came to 11 bases. Here the CDR3 DNA reads TGTGCCAGCAGCGCAGGACAGAGCTCCTACAATGAGCAGTTCTTC. Translating gives CASSAGQSSYNEQFF.

The rearrangement links TRBV12-5 to TRBJ2-7, with D tentatively TRBD2 (5 bases). CDR1 and CDR2 from the germline V gene are LGHNT and FRNRAP. The V end was cut by 1 base, the J end by 2 bases, with 9 bases between. CDR3 length: 14 residues. CDR3 amino acids: CASGLGGLAYEQYF. DNA of the CDR3: TGTGCTAGTGGTTTGGGTGGACTGGCCTACGAGCAGTACTTC.

The sample holds one count of this clone. The chain employs TRBV7-9 and TRBJ2-7; unclear D gene. The CDR3 runs to 12 residues. CDR1 and CDR2 from the germline V gene are SEHNR and FQNEAQ (reference sequence). Trimming stripped 5 bases from V and 3 bases from J, with 8 bases between. The CDR3 spells CASSPLGYEQYF. The DNA for the CDR3 is TGTGCCAGCAGCCCTCTGGGCTACGAGCAGTACTTC.